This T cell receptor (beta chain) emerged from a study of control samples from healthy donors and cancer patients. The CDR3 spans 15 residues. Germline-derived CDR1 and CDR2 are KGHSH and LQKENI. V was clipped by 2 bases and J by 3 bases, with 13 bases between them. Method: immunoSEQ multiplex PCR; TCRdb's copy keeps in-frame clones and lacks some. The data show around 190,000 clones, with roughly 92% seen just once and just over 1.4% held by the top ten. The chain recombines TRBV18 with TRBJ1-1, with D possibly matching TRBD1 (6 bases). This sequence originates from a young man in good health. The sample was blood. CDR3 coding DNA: TGTGCCAGCTCACCAGGGAAGGGACACTACACTGAAGCTTTCTTT. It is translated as CASSPGKGHYTEAFF.